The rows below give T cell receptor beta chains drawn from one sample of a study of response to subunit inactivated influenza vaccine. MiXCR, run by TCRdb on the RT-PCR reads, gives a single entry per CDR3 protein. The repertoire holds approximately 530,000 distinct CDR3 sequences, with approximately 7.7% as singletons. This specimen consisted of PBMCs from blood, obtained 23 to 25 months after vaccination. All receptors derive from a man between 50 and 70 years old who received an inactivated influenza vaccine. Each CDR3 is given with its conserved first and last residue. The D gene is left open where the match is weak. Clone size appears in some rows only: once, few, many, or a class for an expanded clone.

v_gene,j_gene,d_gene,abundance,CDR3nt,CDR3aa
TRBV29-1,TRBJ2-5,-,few,TGCAGCGCTGCAAGGGGGGAGACCCAGTACTTC,CSAARGETQYF
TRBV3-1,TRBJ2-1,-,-,TGTGCCGGCAGCCAGTGGGTTCGGACAGCTCTCTACAATGAGCAGTTCTTC,CAGSQWVRTALYNEQFF
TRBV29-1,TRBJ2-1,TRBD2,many,TGCGGGGGGGGTACGGGTTTAAATGAGCAGTTCTTC,CGGGTGLNEQFF
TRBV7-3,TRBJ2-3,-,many,TGTGCCAGCAGCTTAACTCCGGCAGATACGCAGTATTTT,CASSLTPADTQYF
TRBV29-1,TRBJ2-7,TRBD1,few,TGCAGCGTTGCGAAAATACCGGGACAGGGGACCTACGAGCAGTACTTC,CSVAKIPGQGTYEQYF
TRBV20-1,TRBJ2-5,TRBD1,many,TGCAGTGCTAAAGGGACAGGGGACGTCGAGACCCAGTACTTC,CSAKGTGDVETQYF
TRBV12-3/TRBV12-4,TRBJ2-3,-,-,TGTGCCAGCAGCCCCTTTCTTATCAGCGGGCGCGCGTATTTT,CASSPFLISGRAYF
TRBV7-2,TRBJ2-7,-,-,TGTGCCAGCAGCTTGCCGGGACGGGCCGAGCAGTACTTC,CASSLPGRAEQYF
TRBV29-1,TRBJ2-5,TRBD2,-,TGCAGCGTTGGAGCGGGGCAAGAGACCCAGTACTTC,CSVGAGQETQYF
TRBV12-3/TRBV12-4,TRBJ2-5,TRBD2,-,TGTGCCAGCAGCGGGACTAGCGGGGGGGCCGTCACCCAGTACTTC,CASSGTSGGAVTQYF
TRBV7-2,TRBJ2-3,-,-,TGTGCCAGCAGCCTGATAGACCTGGGGCGTACGCAGTATTTT,CASSLIDLGRTQYF
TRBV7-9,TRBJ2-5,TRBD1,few,TGTGCCAGCAGCGGCGCGGACAGGGGTCCAGGAACCCAGTACTTC,CASSGADRGPGTQYF
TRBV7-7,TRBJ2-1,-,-,TGTGCCAGCAGCCCCTTGTCGTCCTCCTACAATGAGCAGTTCTTC,CASSPLSSSYNEQFF
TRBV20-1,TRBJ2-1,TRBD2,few,TGCAGTGCTAGGGGGCTAGCGGGTCTCAATGAGCAGTTCTTC,CSARGLAGLNEQFF
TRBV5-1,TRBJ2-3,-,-,TGCGCCAGCAGCTTGGAGGCAGGGTACGCAGATACGCAGTATTTT,CASSLEAGYADTQYF
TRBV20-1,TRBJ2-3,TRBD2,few,TGCAGTGCTGGTGGACTAGCGGACCCAGATACGCAGTATTTT,CSAGGLADPDTQYF
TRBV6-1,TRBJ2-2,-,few,TGTGCCAGCAGTGCCCTGGTCGGCGGACGCGGACTGAGGGTCACCGGGGAGCTGTTTTTT,CASSALVGGRGLRVTGELFF
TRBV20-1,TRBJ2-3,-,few,TGCAGTGCTACACAAATAGGACGGATAAGCACAGATACGCAGTATTTT,CSATQIGRISTDTQYF
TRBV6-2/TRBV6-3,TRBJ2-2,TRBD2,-,TGTGCCACCAGCCGGCTAGCGGGGAACCTGAACACCGGGGAGCTGTTTTTT,CATSRLAGNLNTGELFF
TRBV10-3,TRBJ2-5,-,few,TGTGCCATCAGTGATGTCAGCTTCCAAGAGACCCAGTACTTC,CAISDVSFQETQYF
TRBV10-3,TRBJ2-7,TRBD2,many,TGTGCCATCAGTGCTAGCGGGAGCTACGAGCAGTACTTC,CAISASGSYEQYF
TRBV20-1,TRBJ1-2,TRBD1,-,TGCAGTGCTAGAAAAACAGGGGTCGCCAGGTCCTACGGCTACACCTTC,CSARKTGVARSYGYTF
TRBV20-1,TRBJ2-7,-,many,TGCAGTGCTAGAACCCCACAGGGATTGTCCTACGAGCAGTACTTC,CSARTPQGLSYEQYF
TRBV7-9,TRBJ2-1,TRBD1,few,TGTGCCAGCAGCTTAACTGGACAGGGGATACATGAGCAGTTCTTC,CASSLTGQGIHEQFF
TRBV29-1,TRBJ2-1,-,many,TGCAGCGCCGCCAAGGGGGGCCTAGGCAATGAGCAGTTCTTC,CSAAKGGLGNEQFF
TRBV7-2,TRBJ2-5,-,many,TGTGCCAGCAGCTTAGTTGGGGGGCGCGAGGAGACCCAGTACTTC,CASSLVGGREETQYF
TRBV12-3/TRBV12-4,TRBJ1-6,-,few,TGTGCCAGCAGTTTAGCGTTCAGGGGCGGGTCACCCCTCCACTTT,CASSLAFRGGSPLHF
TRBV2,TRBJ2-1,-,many,TGTGCCACCGGACAGTTCTCCTACAATGAGCAGTTCTTC,CATGQFSYNEQFF
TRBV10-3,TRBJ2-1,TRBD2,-,TGTGCCATCAGGCGGGCTAGCGGGGGCAACAATGAGCAGTTCTTC,CAIRRASGGNNEQFF
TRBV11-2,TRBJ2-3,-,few,TGTGCCAGCAGCCCTCAAGGTCGACGACCTTCTAGCACAGATACGCAGTATTTT,CASSPQGRRPSSTDTQYF
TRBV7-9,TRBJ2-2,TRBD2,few,TGTGCCAGCAGCTTATATACGGGAGGGCCCACCGGGGAGCTGTTTTTT,CASSLYTGGPTGELFF
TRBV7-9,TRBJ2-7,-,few,TGTGCCAGCAGCTTAGCAGGGACGGACGGGCAGTACTTC,CASSLAGTDGQYF
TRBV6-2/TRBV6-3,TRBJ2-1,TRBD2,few,TGTGCCAGCAGATTGACTAGCGGGAGGGTCCTGGGCAATGAGCAGTTCTTC,CASRLTSGRVLGNEQFF
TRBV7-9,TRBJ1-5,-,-,TGTGCCAGCAGCTTACTGGGGAGCAATCAGCCCCAGCATTTT,CASSLLGSNQPQHF
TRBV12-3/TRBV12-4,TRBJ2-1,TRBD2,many,TGTGCCAGCATTGACATGACTAGCGCCTACAATGAGCAGTTCTTC,CASIDMTSAYNEQFF
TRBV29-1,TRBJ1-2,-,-,TGCAGCGTTTTCGCCAACTATGGCTACACCTTC,CSVFANYGYTF
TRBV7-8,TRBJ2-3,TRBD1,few,TGTGCCAGCAGTCTGGGGAGGACAGGGTGGAACACAGATACGCAGTATTTT,CASSLGRTGWNTDTQYF
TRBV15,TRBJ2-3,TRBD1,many,TGTGCCACCAGCTCCCGGACAGGGAGCGGGGATACGCAGTATTTT,CATSSRTGSGDTQYF
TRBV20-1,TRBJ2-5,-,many,TGCAGTGCTAGAGTGGGGAACAGGGAGGGAAAGACCCAGTACTTC,CSARVGNREGKTQYF